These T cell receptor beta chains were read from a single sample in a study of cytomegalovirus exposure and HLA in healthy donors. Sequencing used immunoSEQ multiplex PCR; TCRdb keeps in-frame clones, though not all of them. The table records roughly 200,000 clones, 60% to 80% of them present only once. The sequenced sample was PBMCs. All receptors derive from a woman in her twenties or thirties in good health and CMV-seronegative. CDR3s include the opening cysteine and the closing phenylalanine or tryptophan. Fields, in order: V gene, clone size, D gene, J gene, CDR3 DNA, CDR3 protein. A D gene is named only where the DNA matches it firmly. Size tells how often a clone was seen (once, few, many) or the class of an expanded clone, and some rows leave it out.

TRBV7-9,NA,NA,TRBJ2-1,TGTGCCAGCAGCCATAAGGGGGTCTCACCCATTTACAATGAGCAGTTCTTC,CASSHKGVSPIYNEQFF
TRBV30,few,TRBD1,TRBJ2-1,TGTGCCGGGAGGACAGGGACTCACAATGAGCAGTTCTTC,CAGRTGTHNEQFF
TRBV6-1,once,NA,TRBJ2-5,TGTGCCAGCAGTGGGGTCCGGGGTCAAGAGACCCAGTACTTC,CASSGVRGQETQYF
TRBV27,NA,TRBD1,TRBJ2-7,TGTGCCAGCAGTTTACTGGGGACAGGGGCACACTACGAGCAGTACTTC,CASSLLGTGAHYEQYF
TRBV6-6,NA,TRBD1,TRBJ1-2,TGTGCCAGCAGTCCCGGGACAGCTAGATCTAACTATGGCTACACCTTC,CASSPGTARSNYGYTF
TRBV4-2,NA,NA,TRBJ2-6,TGTGCCAGCAGCCAAGATATTAGCCCTGTCGAGGGGGCCAACGTCCTGACTTTC,CASSQDISPVEGANVLTF
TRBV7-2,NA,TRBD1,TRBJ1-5,TGTGCCAGCAGCTTAGGGACAGGGGGCATTCAGCCCCAGCATTTT,CASSLGTGGIQPQHF
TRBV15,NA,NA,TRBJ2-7,TGTGCCACCAGCAGAGAGGCTTGGGCGGGAAAGCCCTACGAGCAGTACTTC,CATSREAWAGKPYEQYF
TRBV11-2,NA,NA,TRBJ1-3,TGTGCCAGCAGCTTAGAAGATCTAGGGGGATCTGGAAACACCATATATTTT,CASSLEDLGGSGNTIYF
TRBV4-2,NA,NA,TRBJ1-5,TGTGCCAGCAGCCAAGATCGGGGTCAGGGGCTAAATCAGCCCCAGCATTTT,CASSQDRGQGLNQPQHF
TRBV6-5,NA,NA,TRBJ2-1,TGTGCCAGCAGTTTCCGATTGAGCTCCTACAATGAGCAGTTCTTC,CASSFRLSSYNEQFF
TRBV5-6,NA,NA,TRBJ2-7,TGTGCCAGCAGCTTACAAACCTACGAGCAGTACTTC,CASSLQTYEQYF
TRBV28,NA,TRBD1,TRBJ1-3,TGTGCCAGCAGTGCGAGGGGGCAGCCTGGAAACACCATATATTTT,CASSARGQPGNTIYF
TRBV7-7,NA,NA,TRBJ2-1,TGTGCTAGCAGCTCCGGGACTTTTAATGAGCAGTTCTTC,CASSSGTFNEQFF
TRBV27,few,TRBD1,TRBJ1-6,TGTGCCAGCAGTGGTCCAGGGGGCCTAACCTATAATTCACCCCTCCACTTT,CASSGPGGLTYNSPLHF
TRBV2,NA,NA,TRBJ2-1,TGTGCCAGCTTGGGACTCCGGACGAATGAGCAGTTCTTC,CASLGLRTNEQFF
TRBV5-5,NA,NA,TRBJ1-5,TGTGCCAGCAGCCTAAGTTATAGCAATCAGCCCCAGCATTTT,CASSLSYSNQPQHF
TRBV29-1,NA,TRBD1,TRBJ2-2,TGCAGCGTTTTTTCAAACAGGGGGTGGGGGGAGCTGTTTTTT,CSVFSNRGWGELFF
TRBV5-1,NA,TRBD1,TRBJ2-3,TGCGCCAGCAGGGACAGGGACAGCACAGATACGCAGTATTTT,CASRDRDSTDTQYF